The rows below give T cell receptor beta chains drawn from one sample of a study of regulatory T cells in long-lasting Graves disease. TCRdb recomputed calls from the multiplex PCR reads with MiXCR, one row per CDR3 protein. The sample lists approximately 390,000 distinct CDR3 sequences; 15% to 20% were seen once. The sample was also linked to a second study, of T cells in Graves' hyperthyroidism and ophthalmopathy.

Specimen: peripheral blood mononuclear cells (PBMCs), collected at new diagnosis, from a patient treated with antithyroid drugs. The receptors shown here come from a woman aged 18-29 years with Graves disease. Each CDR3 is given with its conserved first and last residue. The order of the fields is clone size, D gene, J gene, V gene, CDR3 DNA, CDR3 protein. A D gene is named only where the DNA matches it firmly. Clone size, where shown, is once, few, many, or a class for clones that have expanded.

many	TRBD1	TRBJ2-7	TRBV2	TGTGCCAGCACCGGGACAGGGGGAAGGGAGCAGTACTTC	CASTGTGGREQYF
many	TRBD2	TRBJ2-1	TRBV5-1	TGCGCCAGCAGCTTGGCATCTAGCGGGAGGGCCGTAAAGTTCTTC	CASSLASSGRAVKFF
many	NA	TRBJ1-1	TRBV6-5	TGTGCCAGCAGTTACTCGCGACAGATGAACACTGAAGCTTTCTTT	CASSYSRQMNTEAFF
many	NA	TRBJ2-1	TRBV2	TGTGCCAGCAGTGTTTTTGATGAGCAGTTCTTC	CASSVFDEQFF
many	TRBD2	TRBJ2-7	TRBV3-1	TGTGCCAGCAGCCGTGGAGCGGGACTAGCGGGAGGGCGGAGCTCCTACGAGCAGTACTTC	CASSRGAGLAGGRSSYEQYF
many	NA	TRBJ1-1	TRBV2	TGTGCCAGCAGTGAAGATCTGTGGACTGAAGCTTTCTTT	CASSEDLWTEAFF
few	NA	TRBJ1-5	TRBV10-3	TGTGCCATCAGTGACGGGGAGGGGTTTGCTCAGCCCCAGCATTTT	CAISDGEGFAQPQHF
few	NA	TRBJ2-1	TRBV6-4	TGTGCCAGCAGTGTGGGCAGCTCCAATGAGCAGTTCTTC	CASSVGSSNEQFF
few	NA	TRBJ2-5	TRBV20-1	TGCAGTGCTCCCGCCTTCGGGGGACAAGAGACCCAGTACTTC	CSAPAFGGQETQYF
many	TRBD2	TRBJ2-5	TRBV28	TGTGCCAGCAGTTTAGGCCGCGGGGGGGCCATCGAGACCCAGTACTTC	CASSLGRGGAIETQYF
many	NA	TRBJ2-3	TRBV28	TGTGCCAGCAGTCCCGGCCAGAGTACGGCAGATACGCAGTATTTT	CASSPGQSTADTQYF
few	TRBD1	TRBJ1-3	TRBV9	TGTGCCAGCAGCGCCGGGGGACAGTTAAACACCATATATTTT	CASSAGGQLNTIYF
few	TRBD1	TRBJ1-6	TRBV5-1	TGCGCCAGCAGCTTGCGGACAGGGCATAATTCACCCCTCCACTTT	CASSLRTGHNSPLHF
many	NA	TRBJ2-1	TRBV6-1	TGTGCCAGCAGTGAACTCGGCGCCGGCAATGAGCAGTTCTTC	CASSELGAGNEQFF
few	NA	TRBJ2-7	TRBV9	TGTGCCAGCAGCGTAGAGGTGGGGACCTACGAGCAGTACTTC	CASSVEVGTYEQYF
many	NA	TRBJ1-6	TRBV27	TGTGCCAGCAGTTTGACGGCAGGAGCCTATAATTCACCCCTCCACTTT	CASSLTAGAYNSPLHF
NA	TRBD2	TRBJ2-3	TRBV5-6	TGTGCCAGCAGCTCAGCCGGGACTAGCCGCACAGATACGCAGTATTTT	CASSSAGTSRTDTQYF
few	NA	TRBJ2-1	TRBV29-1	TGCAGCGCGGACTTGAGCTCCTACAATGAGCAGTTCTTC	CSADLSSYNEQFF
many	NA	TRBJ2-7	TRBV20-1	TGCAGTGCTAGTGACAACTCCTACGAGCAGTACTTC	CSASDNSYEQYF
many	NA	TRBJ2-1	TRBV12-3/TRBV12-4	TGTGCCAGCAGTTTTAGTGTTCACAATGAGCAGTTCTTC	CASSFSVHNEQFF
many	NA	TRBJ2-3	TRBV5-1	TGCGCCAGCACCTGGGCAGGGCGGGCAGATACGCAGTATTTT	CASTWAGRADTQYF
NA	NA	TRBJ1-5	TRBV4-2	TGTGCCAGCAGCCAAGATGGAAGGAATCAGCCCCAGCATTTT	CASSQDGRNQPQHF
few	NA	TRBJ2-2	TRBV13	TGTGCCAGCAGCTCAACAGGCGCCGGGGAGCTGTTTTTT	CASSSTGAGELFF
many	TRBD1	TRBJ2-2	TRBV30	TGTGCCCGAACAGGGGTGACCGCCGGGGAGCTGTTTTTT	CARTGVTAGELFF
once	NA	TRBJ1-4	TRBV6-5	TGTGCCAGCAGTTACTTTTTTGGGGGTGAGAATGAAAAACTGTTTTTT	CASSYFFGGENEKLFF
many	NA	TRBJ2-2	TRBV5-1	TGCGCCAGCAGCTTGGAAACGGACACCGGGGAGCTGTTTTTT	CASSLETDTGELFF
NA	TRBD2	TRBJ2-5	TRBV28	TGTGCCAGCAGTTTAGCGGGAGAGCACCAAGAGACCCAGTACTTC	CASSLAGEHQETQYF
few	TRBD2	TRBJ2-5	TRBV4-1	TGCGCCAGCAGCCAAGATGGGTCTAGCGGGAGAGAGACCCAGTACTTC	CASSQDGSSGRETQYF
few	TRBD1	TRBJ1-2	TRBV19	TGTGCCAGTAACACGGGACAGACGAACTATGGCTACACCTTC	CASNTGQTNYGYTF
NA	NA	TRBJ2-7	TRBV13	TGTGCCAGCAGCCTCCGGGACCAAGCCCTATACGAGCAGTACTTC	CASSLRDQALYEQYF
many	TRBD2	TRBJ2-4	TRBV28	TGTGCCAGCAGTTTGAGCGGGAGTGCCAAAAACATTCAGTACTTC	CASSLSGSAKNIQYF
many	TRBD2	TRBJ2-7	TRBV7-9	TGTGCCAGCAGCCGATACCCCTTGCTAGCGGAAAACTCCTACGAGCAGTACTTC	CASSRYPLLAENSYEQYF
many	NA	TRBJ2-5	TRBV3-1	TGTGCCAGCAGCCAAGAGGCGCGGTTCCAGTACTTC	CASSQEARFQYF
once	TRBD1	TRBJ1-2	TRBV5-5	TGTGCCAGCAGCTTGGGGTACGGGACAGGGGATGGCTACACCTTC	CASSLGYGTGDGYTF
NA	NA	TRBJ1-2	TRBV12-5	TGTGCTAGTGGCCAGGACTATGGCTACACCTTC	CASGQDYGYTF
many	NA	TRBJ2-1	TRBV9	TGTGCCAGCAGCGTAGAGTTCGGGGGGCTAGCGGACAACAATGAGCAGTTCTTC	CASSVEFGGLADNNEQFF
few	NA	TRBJ2-1	TRBV6-2/TRBV6-3	TGTGCCAGCAGAGACGACCAGAGCTCCTACAATGAGCAGTTCTTC	CASRDDQSSYNEQFF
many	NA	TRBJ1-6	TRBV6-5	TGTGCCAGCAGTTTCCCACTGAGCTCCTATAATTCACCCCTCCACTTT	CASSFPLSSYNSPLHF
few	TRBD1	TRBJ2-5	TRBV4-1	TGCGCCAGCAGCCAAGTGGGACAGGGAATGGGAGAGACCCAGTACTTC	CASSQVGQGMGETQYF
many	TRBD1	TRBJ2-1	TRBV27	TGTGCCAGCACTACAGGGGGAGTTGAGCAGTTCTTC	CASTTGGVEQFF
many	TRBD2	TRBJ2-5	TRBV7-8	TGTGCCAGCAGCCCCTCGTGGGGGGGAACGGAGACCCAGTACTTC	CASSPSWGGTETQYF
many	NA	TRBJ2-3	TRBV30	TGTGCATGGGGAGGACAGAAAACAGATACGCAGTATTTT	CAWGGQKTDTQYF
NA	TRBD2	TRBJ2-2	TRBV9	TGTGCCAGCAGCGCTAGCGGGAGGGGGAACACCGGGGAGCTGTTTTTT	CASSASGRGNTGELFF